Below, 14 T cell receptor beta chains from the same sample are listed, as sequenced in a study of cytomegalovirus exposure and HLA in healthy donors. The study ran its PCR with 60 Vbeta and 13 Jbeta primers. Produced via immunoSEQ multiplex PCR; TCRdb's table is partial and in-frame only. The table includes about 110,000 clones, roughly 15% detected once. The sequenced sample consisted of PBMCs. Receptor source: a female donor in good health and CMV-seronegative.

This clone appeared a few times. The gene calls are TRBV5-1 and TRBJ1-1; D is ambiguous. This CDR3 region has 14 residues. Germline CDR1 SGHRS, CDR2 YFSETQ. Between the trimmed V and J ends, which lost 1 base and 1 base, there was a span of 8 bases. CDR3 in DNA: TGCGCCAGCAGCTTGATATCGGGGAACACTGAAGCTTTCTTT. Translated, it gives CASSLISGNTEAFF.

This chain uses TRBV7-6 with TRBJ2-7; D not certain. Trimming removed 1 base at V and 2 bases at J, with 6 bases between. CDR3 length: 13 residues. Per the germline V gene, CDR1 is SGHVS and CDR2 is FNYEAQ. The DNA for the CDR3 is TGTGCCAGCAGCTTAGACAGCACCTACGAGCAGTACTTC. Amino acid sequence: CASSLDSTYEQYF.

This rearrangement joins TRBV19 to TRBJ2-1, with D possibly being TRBD2 (6 bases). The CDR3 contains 14 residues. CDR1 and CDR2 (germline): LNHDA, SQIVND (reference sequence). With 2 bases removed from V and 7 bases from J, the gap between germline ends came to 12 bases. CDR3 sequence (DNA): TGTGCCAGTAGTATAAGGTCGGGGGTTAATGAGCAGTTCTTC. Amino acids: CASSIRSGVNEQFF.

The chain joins TRBV4-3 to TRBJ2-1; D gene ambiguous. Germline V gives CDR1 LGHNA, CDR2 YSLEER. The length of the CDR3 is 15 residues. The V and J ends lost 4 bases and 4 bases respectively, with 14 bases between them. CDR3 DNA: TGCGCCAGCAGCCTTAGAAACGGCGGATACAATGAGCAGTTCTTC. Translation gives CASSLRNGGYNEQFF.

The chain couples TRBV28 to TRBJ2-3; 8 positions agree with TRBD1. Germline values: CDR1 MDHEN, CDR2 SYDVKM. Trimming took 5 bases from V and 6 from J; bases not matched to a gene: 10. This CDR3 is built from 15 residues. CDR3 protein: CASSHGDDRGDTQYF. The CDR3 bases are TGTGCCAGCAGTCACGGAGACGACAGGGGTGATACGCAGTATTTT.

A few counts support this clone. The chain joins TRBV10-2 to TRBJ1-3; 8 nucleotides align to TRBD1. From germline, CDR1 is WSHSY and CDR2 SAAADI. The CDR3 covers 16 residues. V was clipped by 6 bases and J by 2 bases; unmatched bases: 9. The CDR3 nucleotides are TGCGCCAGCAGGGGGGCGACAGGGGCTGCTGGAAACACCATATATTTT. This encodes CASRGATGAAGNTIYF.

This chain joins TRBV5-4 and TRBJ2-3; D is unclear. Deletions cut 10 bases from V and 1 base from J, with 10 bases between. Germline CDR1 is SGHNT and CDR2 is YYREEE (reference sequence). The CDR3 extends over 12 amino acids. CDR3: CALHVGTDTQYF. The CDR3 nucleotides are TGTGCCTTACATGTGGGCACAGATACGCAGTATTTT.

The chain combines TRBV6-5 with TRBJ1-5; the D is unclear. Trimming removed 6 bases from V and 6 bases from J, with 9 bases in between. This CDR3 is built from 12 residues. Germline V gene data show CDR1 as MNHEY and CDR2 as SVGAGI. The CDR3 region is CASRSSGQPQHF. In nucleotides, the CDR3 is TGTGCCAGCAGAAGTTCGGGTCAGCCCCAGCATTTT.

The J gene is TRBJ2-1, the V gene TRBV7-2; D may be TRBD2 (6 bases). Trimming removed 4 bases from V and 6 bases from J, with 13 bases in between. The germline V gene encodes CDR1 SGHTA and CDR2 FQGNSA. CDR3 length: 14 residues. CDR3 residues: CASSWGTGVNEQFF. For the CDR3, the DNA is TGTGCCAGCAGCTGGGGGACGGGGGTCAATGAGCAGTTCTTC.

V gene TRBV30 combines with J gene TRBJ2-7, with a possible D match to TRBD1 (5 bases). V gave up 7 bases and J gave up 5 bases, with 18 bases separating them. Germline V gene sequence: CDR1 GTSNPN, CDR2 SVGIG (reference sequence). The CDR3 loop spans 13 amino acids. CDR3 sequence reads: CAYQRGPADEQYF. DNA for the CDR3: TGTGCCTACCAAAGGGGTCCCGCGGACGAGCAGTACTTC.

The CDR3 coding sequence is TGTGCCAGCAGCTTGGCAGGGGGGACTTCCTACGAGCAGTACTTC. It yields the protein CASSLAGGTSYEQYF. The chain uses TRBV11-2 and TRBJ2-7; D possibly corresponds to TRBD1 (7 bases). The V gene lost 3 bases and the J gene lost 1 base, with 13 bases spanning the gap. Germline V lookup: CDR1 SGHAT, CDR2 FQNNGV. This CDR3 comprises 15 residues. The full variable domain, with the rest looked up from reference TRBV11-2 and TRBJ2-7, is EAGVAQSPRYKIIEKRQSVAFWCNPISGHATLYWYQQILGQGPKLLIQFQNNGVVDDSQLPKDRFSAERLKGVDSTLKIQPAKLEDSAVYLCASSLAGGTSYEQYFGPGTRLTVT.

This clone was detected only a few times. The genes are TRBV11-2 and TRBJ1-2, with D maybe TRBD1 (5 bases). CDR3 size: 15 residues. V gave up 4 bases and J gave up 3 bases, with 15 bases separating them. The germline V gene encodes CDR1 SGHAT and CDR2 FQNNGV. In nucleotides, the CDR3 is TGTGCCAGCAGCTCCCCCACAACGGGGGACTATGGCTACACCTTC. This translates into CASSSPTTGDYGYTF.

In DNA, the CDR3 is TGTGCCTGGAACTTCGCCAGGACAGGGCAGAGCTCCTACGAGCAGTACTTC. Encoded protein: CAWNFARTGQSSYEQYF. The chain joins TRBV30 to TRBJ2-7; 8 positions agree with TRBD1. CDR1 and CDR2 from the germline V gene are GTSNPN and SVGIG (reference sequence). V was clipped by 4 bases and J by 0 bases; unmatched bases: 14. This CDR3 spans 17 amino acids. The variable domain in full, with the rest retrieved from reference TRBV30 and TRBJ2-7, is SQTIHQWPATLVQPVGSPLSLECTVEGTSNPNLYWYRQAAGRGLQLLFYSVGIGQISSEVPQNLSASRPQDRQFILSSKKLLLSDSGFYLCAWNFARTGQSSYEQYFGPGTRLTVT.

This clone appeared a few times. The gene calls are TRBV1 and TRBJ1-6; the DNA was not used to check the table's D call, TRBD1. TRBV1 is termed a pseudogene. The CDR3 is 15 amino acids. The CDR3 nucleotides read TGCACCAGCAGAAAGGACAGCTTCTATAATTCACCCCTCCACTTT. It translates to CTSRKDSFYNSPLHF.